This entry lists 11 T cell receptor beta chains sequenced from one sample in a study of blood T cell repertoires in COVID-19. Only in-frame clones appear in the TCRdb table, and some are missing; sequencing was by immunoSEQ multiplex PCR. The data contain tens of thousands of clones, around 85% of them singletons. Source material: peripheral blood. The receptors shown here come from a human donor in a cohort sampled during active COVID-19.

This chain uses TRBV10-2 with TRBJ1-6; the match to TRBD1 covers 7 bases. This CDR3 has 16 residues. J lost 2 bases, V lost 6 bases, and 7 bases had no gene match. Germline assignment: CDR1 WSHSY and CDR2 SAAADI. The CDR3 DNA follows: TGCGCCAGCAGCGGGGTTCAGGGGGCCTATAATTCACCCCTCCACTTT. Translating it yields CASSGVQGAYNSPLHF.

The CDR3 region has the DNA TGTGCCAGCAGCGTAGGAGCACTAGCGGAGACCTACGAGCAGTACTTC. Its translation: CASSVGALAETYEQYF. This chain joins TRBV9 and TRBJ2-7; 8 bases agree with TRBD2. Germline lookup yields CDR1 SGDLS and CDR2 YYNGEE. This CDR3 is built from 16 residues. J lost 2 bases, V lost 0 bases, and 7 bases had no gene match.

The genes are TRBV2 and TRBJ1-1; D is possibly TRBD1 (5 bases). This CDR3 spans 14 amino acids. Looked up from germline, CDR1 is SNHLY and CDR2 is FYNNEI. V lost 6 bases and J lost 5, with 16 bases in between. The DNA of the CDR3 is TGTGCCAGCAGCCTGACAGAAGTAGGGACTGAAGCTTTCTTT. Amino acids: CASSLTEVGTEAFF.

J is TRBJ1-2 and V is TRBV7-9; D possibly corresponds to TRBD1 (5 bases). Germline lookup yields CDR1 SEHNR and CDR2 FQNEAQ (reference sequence). The V end lost 6 bases, the J end lost 7 bases, and 15 bases lay between the germline ends. The CDR3 totals 13 residues. The CDR3 here is CASRPRVGFGYTF. The CDR3 bases are TGTGCCAGCAGACCCAGGGTTGGGTTTGGCTACACCTTC.

The V gene is TRBV4-1, the J gene TRBJ1-5; tentative D call: TRBD1 (5 bases). The CDR3 spans 15 residues. Trimming left V 0 bases short and J 4 bases short, with 10 bases between. CDR1 MGHRA and CDR2 YSYEKL come from the germline V gene. CDR3 in amino acids: CASSQDHRRNQPQHF. The DNA for the CDR3 is TGCGCCAGCAGCCAAGATCACAGGAGAAATCAGCCCCAGCATTTT.

This clone was seen more than once but under ten times. The genes are TRBV5-1 and TRBJ2-7; 10 positions agree with TRBD1. CDR3 length equals 13 residues. Trimming cost V 7 bases and J 4 bases; bases outside gene matches: 5. In germline, CDR1 is SGHRS, CDR2 YFSETQ. DNA for the CDR3: TGCGCCAGCCAAGGACAGGGGGGGTACGAGCAGTACTTC. Its translation: CASQGQGGYEQYF.

This clone was seen only once. The rearrangement joins TRBV6-6 to TRBJ1-5; D is possibly TRBD1 (5 bases). This CDR3 contains 14 residues. Germline V gene lookup returns CDR1 MNHNY and CDR2 SVGAGI (reference sequence). V was clipped by 0 bases and J by 5 bases, with 8 bases between them. The CDR3 here is CASSYSGRDQPQHF. As DNA, the CDR3 is TGTGCCAGCAGTTACTCGGGCAGGGATCAGCCCCAGCATTTT.

The V gene is TRBV6-2 or TRBV6-3, the J gene TRBJ2-7, with TRBD2 as a possible D gene (6 bases). Germline CDR1 reads MNHEY; CDR2 reads SVGEGT. Trimming stripped 2 bases from V and 0 bases from J, with 20 bases between. The CDR3 length is 18 residues. DNA for the CDR3: TGTGCCAGCAGTTACAACGGAATACGGCGGGGTCCCTCCTACGAGCAGTACTTC. Encoded protein: CASSYNGIRRGPSYEQYF.

This clone has just a few counts. V is TRBV30 and J is TRBJ2-7; 12 bases align to TRBD2. The CDR3 is made up of 12 amino acids. Trimming at V came to 4 bases and at J to 6 bases, leaving 1 base not matched to a gene. Germline V CDR1 and CDR2: GTSNPN, SVGIG (reference sequence). The CDR3 protein is CAWTSGGVEQYF. The CDR3 DNA sequence: TGTGCCTGGACTAGCGGGGGGGTCGAGCAGTACTTC.

The V call is TRBV9, the J call TRBJ2-7; 7 positions match TRBD1. The germline gives CDR1 SGDLS, CDR2 YYNGEE. V gave up 2 bases and J gave up 0 bases; unmatched junction bases: 2. The CDR3 spans 14 residues. The CDR3 reads CASSVGDSSYEQYF. CDR3 nucleotide sequence: TGTGCCAGCAGCGTCGGGGACAGCTCCTACGAGCAGTACTTC.

The chain has TRBV15 and TRBJ2-5; TRBD1 aligns across 11 bases. With V trimmed by 5 bases and J by 3 bases, 5 bases remained unmatched. CDR3 length: 15 residues. Germline CDR1 reads LNHNV; CDR2 reads YYDKDF (reference sequence). In DNA, the CDR3 is TGTGCCACCAGCCCCGGACAGGGGGCCGAAGAGACCCAGTACTTC. It codes for CATSPGQGAEETQYF.